A single sample gave rise to the 27 T cell receptor beta chains below, sequenced in a study of T cell clonality in common variable immunodeficiency (dated by TCRdb to the mid-2010s). Library creation used the immunoSEQ multiplex PCR assay. Here the immuneACCESS table is served through TCRdb, limited to in-frame sequences with V and J called. Missing clones are a known gap in these copies; in checked studies unresolved V genes cover under half, and the rest lacks a known reason. For this sample, 40,000 to 60,000 clones appear and none is a singleton. Around 2% of the sample is in the top ten clones. The sample was peripheral blood mononuclear cells. The receptors here all came from a person aged 18-70 years in good health.

This clone has ten or more counts. The observed sequence ends 3 residues before the CDR3 terminus, with the missing tail filled in from the germline J gene. The chain couples TRBV4-2 to TRBJ1-6; the D gene is possibly TRBD1 (5 bases). The V gene lost 0 bases and the J gene lost 7 bases, with 10 bases spanning the gap. CDR1 and CDR2 from the germline V gene are LGHNA and YNFKEQ. The CDR3 is 15 residues long. The sequenced CDR3 bases are TGTGCCAGCAGCCAAGAAAAAGGGGAGAATTCACCC. It encodes CASSQEKGENSP. From start to end, the CDR3 is CASSQEKGENSPLHF.

In its sample, this clone was seen a few times. The read finishes 3 residues shy of the CDR3 end, and the germline J gene is used to complete it. The rearrangement uses TRBV7-6 and TRBJ1-1; perhaps TRBD1 as D (6 bases). The CDR3 length is 15 residues. V was trimmed by 1 base and J by 1 base, leaving 10 bases between them. Germline lookup yields CDR1 SGHVS and CDR2 FNYEAQ. Partial CDR3 DNA: TGTGCCAGCAGCTTAGATGGACAGACGAACACTGAA. As protein: CASSLDGQTNTE. The CDR3 in full is CASSLDGQTNTEAFF.

This clone has a count of ten or more. The read comes to an end 3 residues before the CDR3 does, leaving the germline J gene to fill in the end. J is TRBJ1-1 and V is TRBV6-1; D perhaps matches TRBD1 (6 bases). The V gene lost 4 bases and the J gene lost 6 bases, with 15 bases spanning the gap. The CDR3 covers 14 residues. Germline CDR1 and CDR2: MNHNS and SASEGT. The CDR3 DNA, read in part, is TGTGCCAGCAGTGCTCTAGGGGGAAGCCCTGAA. This translates into CASSALGGSPE. The entire CDR3 sequence reads CASSALGGSPEAFF.

Comments on this clone: Read data end 3 residues before the CDR3 end; the end is taken from the germline J gene. The gene calls are TRBV7-9 and TRBJ1-1; 9 bases match TRBD1. The trim removed 1 base at V and 1 base at J, leaving 1 base unmatched. From germline, CDR1 is SEHNR and CDR2 FQNEAQ (reference sequence). The CDR3 length is 15 residues. CDR3 DNA, as far as it was read: TGTGCCAGCAGCTTAGTGGGACAGGGGAACACTGAA. It is translated as CASSLVGQGNTE. The full CDR3 protein is CASSLVGQGNTEAFF. The entire variable domain, with the rest obtained from reference TRBV7-9 and TRBJ1-1, is as follows: DTGVSQNPRHKITKRGQNVTFRCDPISEHNRLYWYRQTLGQGPEFLTYFQNEAQLEKSRLLSDRFSAERPKGSFSTLEIQRTEQGDSAMYLCASSLVGQGNTEAFFGQGTRLTVV.

This clone was counted at least ten times. The sequenced fragment ends 3 residues before the CDR3 boundary, so the rest is inferred from the germline J gene. The chain joins TRBV20-1 to TRBJ1-1; the D gene is possibly TRBD1 (5 bases). Germline loops: CDR1 DFQATT, CDR2 SNEGSKA (reference sequence). V lost 0 bases and J lost 5, with 16 bases in between. This CDR3 has 15 residues. CDR3 protein: CSARDERGIGTEAFF. CDR3 DNA, as far as it was read: TGCAGTGCTAGAGACGAGAGGGGCATTGGGACTGAA.

This clone was observed a handful of times. The observed sequence ends 3 residues before the CDR3 terminus, with the missing tail filled in from the germline J gene. The chain links TRBV18 to TRBJ1-5; 8 positions agree with TRBD1. The CDR3 consists of 16 residues. The V and J ends lost 3 bases and 2 bases, in that order; junction bases with no gene match: 6. The germline CDR1 and CDR2 sequences are KGHSH and LQKENI. The DNA read from the CDR3 is TGTGCCAGCTCACCTCAGGGGGCCGGGGGCAATCAGCCC. Protein product: CASSPQGAGGNQP. The whole CDR3 protein is CASSPQGAGGNQPQHF. Filled out from reference TRBV18 and TRBJ1-5, the complete variable domain reads NAGVMQNPRHLVRRRGQEARLRCSPMKGHSHVYWYRQLPEEGLKFMVYLQKENIIDESGMPKERFSAEFPKEGPSILRIQQVVRGDSAAYFCASSPQGAGGNQPQHFGDGTRLSIL.

This clone was counted at least ten times. The read halts 3 residues ahead of the CDR3 end, with the missing end drawn from the germline J gene. The chain is built from TRBV6-2 or TRBV6-3 and TRBJ2-7; 8 nucleotides agree with TRBD1. J lost 3 bases, V lost 6 bases, and 7 bases had no gene match. From germline, CDR1 is MNHEY and CDR2 SVGEGT. The CDR3 contains 14 residues. Incomplete CDR3 DNA: TGTGCCAGCAGACATGGACAGGGAATCTACGAG. Its translation is CASRHGQGIYE. The full CDR3 is CASRHGQGIYEQYF.

This clone was counted at least ten times. The read terminates 3 residues ahead of where the CDR3 ends, so the germline J gene completes it. J is TRBJ2-1 and V is TRBV13, with TRBD1 matching over 8 bases. V lost 4 bases to trimming and J lost 4 bases; unmatched junction nucleotides: 6. In germline, CDR1 is PRHDT, CDR2 FYEKMQ (reference sequence). The CDR3 contains 15 residues. The sequenced part of the CDR3 DNA is TGTGCCAGCAGCTCGCCCGGGACAGGATACAATGAG. Residues: CASSSPGTGYNE. The entire CDR3 sequence reads CASSSPGTGYNEQFF.

The table lists this clone with many counts. Read sequence stops 3 residues before the CDR3 end, and the germline J gene provides the missing end. The V gene is TRBV20-1, the J gene TRBJ2-3, with TRBD2 matching 10 bases. In germline, CDR1 is DFQATT, CDR2 SNEGSKA (reference sequence). The CDR3 is 15 amino acids. The sequenced part of the CDR3 DNA is TGCAGTGCTGAGGGGACTAGCGTAGCTCTGCAGACG. This gives the protein CSAEGTSVALQT. The full CDR3 sequence reads CSAEGTSVALQTQYF.

This clone was observed at least ten times. Read sequence stops 3 residues before the CDR3 end, and the germline J gene provides the missing end. J is TRBJ2-7 and V is TRBV7-2; no clear D gene. From germline, CDR1 is SGHTA and CDR2 FQGNSA. The CDR3 consists of 11 residues. With 6 bases removed from V and 2 bases from J, the gap between germline ends came to 5 bases. CDR3 DNA, as far as it was read: TGTGCCAGCAGTGCGGCCTACGAG. The encoded protein is CASSAAYE. The entire CDR3 sequence reads CASSAAYEQYF.

In regard to this clone: From the germline J gene comes the end of the CDR3, since the read stops 3 residues before it. The chain joins TRBV7-9 to TRBJ2-1, with a possible D match to TRBD1 (6 bases). The germline V and J ends were trimmed by 4 bases and 4 bases, with 14 bases remaining between them. Germline V CDR1 and CDR2: SEHNR, FQNEAQ (reference sequence). The CDR3 runs to 15 residues. Incomplete CDR3 DNA: TGTGCCAGCAGCTCTGCCCGGGACAAGTACAATGAG. Translated, it gives CASSSARDKYNE. The whole CDR3 is CASSSARDKYNEQFF.

This clone was recorded many times. The read stops 3 residues short of the end of the CDR3; the missing end is completed from the germline J gene. The chain carries TRBV19 and TRBJ2-6; D is ambiguous. V was pared by 3 bases and J by 1 base, with 16 bases between. This CDR3 comprises 18 residues. Germline CDR1 LNHDA, CDR2 SQIVND (reference sequence). CDR3 DNA, as far as it was read: TGTGCCAGTAGTATCGGATACCAAGGGTCATCTGGGGCCAACGTC. It is translated as CASSIGYQGSSGANV. The whole CDR3 reads CASSIGYQGSSGANVLTF.

Ten or more counts support this clone. The observed sequence ends 3 residues before the CDR3 terminus, with the missing tail filled in from the germline J gene. The chain recombines TRBV7-8 with TRBJ2-7; D is possibly TRBD1 (5 bases). The CDR3 contains 17 residues. Germline-derived CDR1 and CDR2 are SGHVS and FQNEAQ. Trimming shortened V by 2 bases and J by 0 bases, and 17 bases separated the two germline ends. The DNA read from the CDR3 is TGTGCCAGCAGCTTATATTGGACACCCGACCGCTCCTACGAG. Its protein product is CASSLYWTPDRSYE. The CDR3 as a whole reads CASSLYWTPDRSYEQYF.

Notes on this clone: The CDR3 extends 3 residues past the end of the read, so its final part is completed from the germline J gene. The chain links TRBV2 to TRBJ2-2; tentative D call: TRBD1 (5 bases). This CDR3 region has 15 residues. Trimming stripped 2 bases from V and 7 bases from J, with 14 bases between. CDR1 is SNHLY, CDR2 FYNNEI, per germline. The sequenced CDR3 bases are TGTGCCAGCAGTGAACAGGGAAGTTTTGGCGGGGAG. Amino acids: CASSEQGSFGGE. Given in full, the CDR3 is CASSEQGSFGGELFF.

This clone was counted many times. Read sequence stops 3 residues before the CDR3 end, and the germline J gene provides the missing end. V gene TRBV5-1 combines with J gene TRBJ1-6; D perhaps matches TRBD1 (6 bases). Deletions cut 4 bases from V and 12 bases from J, with 11 bases between. The CDR3 is made up of 12 amino acids. Germline V gene sequence: CDR1 SGHRS, CDR2 YFSETQ. The CDR3 here is CASSPDSRPLHF. The covered CDR3 bases are TGCGCCAGCAGCCCGGACAGTCGACCC.

The sample holds many counts of this clone. The read comes to an end 3 residues before the CDR3 does, leaving the germline J gene to fill in the end. V gene TRBV7-2 combines with J gene TRBJ2-7; 9 bases align to TRBD1. The junction had 7 bases not matched to a gene; V was cut back by 1 base and J by 6 bases. From germline, CDR1 is SGHTA and CDR2 FQGNSA. The CDR3 runs 15 residues. The CDR3 bases that were read are TGTGCCAGCAGCTTAGGAGGGACAGGGAGGAGCGAG. The encoded protein is CASSLGGTGRSE. The full CDR3 protein is CASSLGGTGRSEQYF.

This clone was observed many times. The sequence runs out 3 residues before the end of the CDR3; the remainder is reconstructed from the germline J gene. The rearrangement joins TRBV5-6 to TRBJ1-6, with D perhaps TRBD1 (5 bases). CDR3 size: 15 residues. With 3 bases removed from V and 8 bases from J, the gap between germline ends came to 15 bases. The germline V gene encodes CDR1 SGHDT and CDR2 YYEEEE. This chain's CDR3 is CASSWDGGEDSPLHF. CDR3 DNA (partial): TGTGCCAGCAGCTGGGACGGCGGGGAGGATTCACCC.

In this sample, this clone turned up many times. The sequenced fragment ends 3 residues before the CDR3 boundary, so the rest is inferred from the germline J gene. The genes are TRBV6-2 or TRBV6-3 and TRBJ2-1, with D unclear. Germline V CDR1 and CDR2: MNHEY, SVGEGT. The CDR3 has 15 residues. The germline V and J ends were trimmed by 7 bases and 4 bases, with 17 bases remaining between them. The CDR3 spells CASTLQGARYNEQFF. Incomplete CDR3 DNA: TGTGCCAGCACCCTTCAAGGAGCTAGGTACAATGAG.

The sample holds many counts of this clone. The read ends 3 residues shy of where the CDR3 ends; the end is completed using the germline J gene. This sequence joins TRBV20-1 and TRBJ2-5, with 7 bases identical to TRBD2. V shed 4 bases and J 0 bases; nucleotides not matched to a gene: 11. The length of the CDR3 is 16 residues. Germline V gene data show CDR1 as DFQATT and CDR2 as SNEGSKA (reference sequence). CDR3 sequence: CSATGPSGAYQETQYF. The CDR3 DNA, read in part, is TGCAGTGCTACGGGTCCTAGCGGAGCCTACCAAGAGACC.

This clone was recorded at least ten times. Read sequence stops 3 residues before the CDR3 end, and the germline J gene provides the missing end. The chain recombines TRBV20-1 with TRBJ2-3, with D hard to call. The V end was cut by 3 bases, the J end by 0 bases, with 10 bases between. In germline, CDR1 is DFQATT, CDR2 SNEGSKA (reference sequence). The CDR3 has 14 residues. The part of the CDR3 DNA that was read is TGCAGTGCTAGGGGCAGTTTTAGCACAGATACG. This sequence encodes CSARGSFSTDT. The entire CDR3 sequence reads CSARGSFSTDTQYF.

This clone showed up many times. Sequencing ends 3 residues short of the CDR3 end; the germline J gene provides the rest. The chain combines TRBV9 with TRBJ2-3, with TRBD2 identical over 9 bases. CDR3 length: 16 residues. The germline V gene encodes CDR1 SGDLS and CDR2 YYNGEE. After removal of 4 bases from V and 5 bases from J, the junction contained 11 bases not matched to a gene. The covered CDR3 bases are TGTGCCAGCAGCCTACAGACTAGCGGTCTTGTAGATACG. Protein: CASSLQTSGLVDT. The entire CDR3 reads CASSLQTSGLVDTQYF.

Points on this clone: The CDR3 is cut off 3 residues early in the read; its end comes from the germline J gene. The genes are TRBV7-2 and TRBJ2-3, with 8 bases matching TRBD2. The CDR3 runs to 15 residues. Germline CDR1 reads SGHTA; CDR2 reads FQGNSA. CDR3 residues: CASSPQEDGGETQYF. Incomplete CDR3 DNA: TGTGCCAGCAGCCCTCAAGAGGACGGGGGGGAGACG.

Many counts were recorded for this clone. From the germline J gene comes the end of the CDR3, since the read stops 3 residues before it. This chain connects TRBV6-2 or TRBV6-3 to TRBJ1-1; a possible D gene is TRBD1 (6 bases). V was shortened by 6 bases and J by 4 bases, with 12 bases between the two germline ends. In germline, CDR1 is MNHEY, CDR2 SVGEGT. The CDR3 loop spans 13 amino acids. CDR3: CASRYSGATEAFF. The sequenced part of the CDR3 DNA is TGTGCCAGCAGGTATTCAGGGGCCACTGAA.

This clone was picked up many times. The read terminates 3 residues ahead of where the CDR3 ends, so the germline J gene completes it. The gene calls are TRBV20-1 and TRBJ2-1; D remains ambiguous. The CDR3 is 14 amino acids. The germline CDR1 and CDR2 sequences are DFQATT and SNEGSKA (reference sequence). Trimming removed 3 bases at V and 0 bases at J, with 9 bases between. The sequenced CDR3 bases are TGCAGTGCTAGTCGTAGCTTCTCCTACAATGAG. It codes for CSASRSFSYNE. From start to end, the CDR3 is CSASRSFSYNEQFF.

Many counts were recorded for this clone. The CDR3 end is not reached by the read, which stops 3 residues before it; the germline J gene fills it in. J is TRBJ2-5 and V is TRBV18; 10 nucleotides line up with TRBD1. Germline lookup yields CDR1 KGHSH and CDR2 LQKENI. CDR3 length equals 15 residues. Trimming removed 5 bases from V and 4 bases from J; junction bases left unmatched: 7. The CDR3 reads CASSTPDRGLETQYF. The DNA read from the CDR3 is TGTGCCAGCTCAACCCCCGACAGGGGGCTAGAGACC.

This clone was counted at least ten times. The CDR3 goes on 3 residues after the read ends, and that part is filled in from the germline J gene. V gene TRBV30 combines with J gene TRBJ2-4; 11 positions match TRBD1. The CDR3 length is 16 residues. The V gene's germline CDR1 is GTSNPN and CDR2 SVGIG (reference sequence). V was pared by 4 bases and J by 1 base, with 6 bases of the junction left unmatched. The sequenced CDR3 bases are TGTGCCTGGACCTCCGGACAGGGGGCCGCCAAAAACATT. It codes for CAWTSGQGAAKNI. The full CDR3 reads CAWTSGQGAAKNIQYF. Together with reference TRBV30 and TRBJ2-4, the CDR3 gives the full variable domain: SQTIHQWPATLVQPVGSPLSLECTVEGTSNPNLYWYRQAAGRGLQLLFYSVGIGQISSEVPQNLSASRPQDRQFILSSKKLLLSDSGFYLCAWTSGQGAAKNIQYFGAGTRLSVL.

In this sample, this clone turned up many times. With the read ending 3 residues before the CDR3 end, the germline J gene is used to fill in that end. The gene calls are TRBV10-1 and TRBJ1-1, with 8 nucleotides matching TRBD1. This CDR3 is 12 amino acids long. The J segment lost 7 bases and the V segment lost 6 bases, leaving 4 bases of the junction unmatched. CDR1 WNHNN and CDR2 SYGVQD come from the germline V gene (reference sequence). The sequenced CDR3 bases are TGCGCCAGCAGAGGGACAGGAGATGAA. This gives the protein CASRGTGDE. The whole CDR3 sequence reads CASRGTGDEAFF.